The 25 T cell receptor beta chains listed next were all sequenced from one sample in a study of tumor-infiltrating lymphocytes in oesophageal squamous cell carcinoma. One entry per CDR3 protein, called by TCRdb with MiXCR from the PCR reads. The sample carries more than 10,000 distinct CDR3 sequences, roughly half recorded once. Source material: normal esophageal tissue next to the tumor. The source of these receptors is a male donor with esophageal squamous cell carcinoma.

The chain joins TRBV6-6 to TRBJ2-5, with 9 bases aligning to TRBD1. With 7 bases clipped from V and 14 bases from J, the junction kept 8 bases outside the gene matches. CDR1 is MNHNY and CDR2 is SVGAGI in the germline V gene (reference sequence). The CDR3 has 11 amino acids. The DNA of the CDR3 is TGTGCCAGCAAAATCCGGGACAGGGCATACTTC. Its protein product is CASKIRDRAYF.

V usage is TRBV7-2 and J usage is TRBJ2-2; TRBD2 matches at 7 bases. The ends lost 0 bases at V and 1 base at J; junction bases unmatched: 2. This CDR3 region has 16 residues. Germline V CDR1 and CDR2: SGHTA, FQGNSA. In DNA form, the CDR3 reads TGTGCCAGCAGCTTAGCTTTAGCGGGGAACACCGGGGAGCTGTTTTTT. This gives the protein CASSLALAGNTGELFF.

In regard to this clonotype: A junction end diverges from the germline sequence, so it may reflect a read error. V is TRBV7-6 and J is TRBJ1-4; maybe TRBD1 (6 bases). The germline V gene encodes CDR1 SGHVS and CDR2 FNYEAQ. This CDR3 spans 15 amino acids. The CDR3 DNA reads TGTGCTAGCAGCTCACAGGGTTCAACCCATGAAAAACTGTTTTTT. As protein: CASSSQGSTHEKLFF.

The CDR3 nucleotides are TGTGCCAGCAGTCCCGGACTAGCGGGAACTGAGCAGTACTTC. It translates to CASSPGLAGTEQYF. The V call is TRBV3-1, the J call TRBJ2-3; TRBD2 agrees at 12 bases. The J call may not be correct, given that the DNA end is closer to TRBJ2-7. The CDR3 is made up of 14 amino acids. CDR1 LGHDT and CDR2 YNNKEL come from the germline V gene (reference sequence).

CDR3 protein: CAISADHGGGYNEQFF. For the CDR3, the DNA is TGTGCCATCAGTGCCGACCATGGCGGGGGCTACAATGAGCAGTTCTTC. This sequence joins TRBV10-3 and TRBJ2-5; 7 bases match TRBD2. The J call is in doubt because the DNA end fits TRBJ2-1 better. In germline, CDR1 is ENHRY, CDR2 SYGVKD. The CDR3 contains 16 residues.

V is TRBV7-4 and J is TRBJ2-7; D remains unclear. The J call is in doubt because the DNA end fits TRBJ2-5 better. The CDR3 is 15 residues long. Germline V gives CDR1 SGHVT, CDR2 SQSDAQ. The CDR3, as DNA: TGTGCCAGCAGCCCAGGTAGTTTCGTGTGGGAGACCCAGTACTTC. Protein product: CASSPGSFVWETQYF.

This clonotype has more than one count but fewer than ten. The V and J genes are TRBV20-1 and TRBJ2-5; the D call may be TRBD1 or TRBD2 (6 bases each). The CDR3 contains 15 residues. Germline-derived CDR1 and CDR2 are DFQATT and SNEGSKA (reference sequence). Trimming took 0 bases from V and 4 from J, leaving 15 bases between them. DNA of the CDR3: TGCAGTGCTAGAGATCCCGGGGGCCTTATAGAGACCCAGTACTTC. It codes for CSARDPGGLIETQYF.

The rearrangement uses TRBV7-2 and TRBJ2-3; tentatively, D is TRBD1 or TRBD2 (5 bases each). The last part of the DNA fits TRBJ2-7 better; the J call may be wrong. Germline V gene data show CDR1 as SGHTA and CDR2 as FQGNSA. There are 13 residues in the CDR3. CDR3 residues: CASSFTGTGEQYF. In nucleotides, the CDR3 is TGTGCCAGCAGCTTTACCGGGACGGGAGAGCAGTACTTC.

The genes are TRBV28 and TRBJ2-6; D unresolved. The J call is uncertain, as TRBJ2-1 better fits the DNA end. CDR1 is MDHEN and CDR2 is SYDVKM in the germline V gene. This CDR3 is built from 12 residues. The CDR3 DNA reads TGTGCCAGCAGTCCCCAACTCAATGAGCAGTTCTTC. Amino acids: CASSPQLNEQFF.

By share, this clonotype counts as medium-sized (0.01 to 0.1%). The chain employs TRBV7-9 and TRBJ2-7, with TRBD1 as a possible D gene (6 bases). Trimming pared 3 bases from V and 3 bases from J, leaving 9 bases between. This CDR3 comprises 13 residues. Germline values: CDR1 SEHNR, CDR2 FQNEAQ (reference sequence). DNA of the CDR3: TGTGCCAGCAGCTTCGGGGACAACTACGAGCAGTACTTC. Residues: CASSFGDNYEQYF.

This clonotype was picked up many times. Here the CDR3 DNA reads TGCGCCAGCAGCGAGACTAGCGGGGGGGTTGATACGCAGTATTTT. It is translated as CASSETSGGVDTQYF. The V gene is TRBV5-1, the J gene TRBJ2-3; 14 bases line up with TRBD2. Per the germline V gene, CDR1 is SGHRS and CDR2 is YFSETQ. After removal of 4 bases from V and 6 bases from J, the junction contained 4 bases not matched to a gene. This CDR3 spans 15 amino acids.

A few counts support this clonotype. The chain links TRBV7-9 to TRBJ2-3; the D gene is possibly TRBD1 (5 bases). CDR3 size: 14 residues. The ends were cut back, 5 bases at V and 2 bases at J, with 11 bases in the middle. Per the germline V gene, CDR1 is SEHNR and CDR2 is FQNEAQ (reference sequence). The CDR3 bases are TGTGCCAGCAGCCAGGGTCCCTTCACAGATACGCAGTATTTT. Translated, it gives CASSQGPFTDTQYF.

About this clonotype: The DNA is left out, because the CDR3 cannot be placed on it with certainty; the CDR3 is given as TCRdb lists it. The chain employs TRBV7-5 and TRBJ2-1; TRBD2, the table's D call, lacks a check against the DNA. TRBV7-5 is an annotated pseudogene. The CDR3 length equals 18 residues, ends included. CDR3 amino acids: CISVPEAPGLENTGELYF.

This clonotype is judged medium-sized (0.01 to 0.1%). The chain employs TRBV5-1 and TRBJ2-2; D remains ambiguous. Trimming left V 0 bases short and J 0 bases short, with 0 bases between. Germline V gene lookup returns CDR1 SGHRS and CDR2 YFSETQ. There are 13 residues in the CDR3. The CDR3 region is CASSLANTGELFF. DNA of the CDR3: TGCGCCAGCAGCTTGGCGAACACCGGGGAGCTGTTTTTT.

The rearrangement uses TRBV9 and TRBJ2-2, with TRBD1 as a possible D gene (5 bases). The CDR3 has 13 residues. Trimming removed 4 bases at V and 6 bases at J, with 10 bases between. The germline gives CDR1 SGDLS, CDR2 YYNGEE. CDR3 protein: CASSILQAGELFF. For the CDR3, the DNA is TGTGCCAGCAGCATCCTACAGGCCGGGGAGCTGTTTTTT.

Points on this clonotype: Likely a read error: the CDR3 ends without its conserved phenylalanine or tryptophan. The chain has TRBV7-6 and TRBJ2-3; D remains ambiguous. The CDR3 consists of 14 residues. Per the germline V gene, CDR1 is SGHVS and CDR2 is FNYEAQ. V was shortened by 2 bases and J by 11 bases, with 17 bases between the two germline ends. The CDR3 DNA is TGTGCCAGCAGCTTAATGGAAAGCTCCTACGAGCAGTATTTA. It specifies CASSLMESSYEQYL.

CDR3 bases: TGTGCCAGCAGTCGGCAGGGCGAGCAGTACTTC. It codes for CASSRQGEQYF. The chain joins TRBV6-1 to TRBJ2-7; TRBD1 is a possible D gene (5 bases). Germline CDR1 and CDR2: MNHNS and SASEGT. The CDR3 sequence is 11 residues long. V dropped 5 bases and J dropped 6 bases, with 8 bases sitting between them.

This clonotype is medium-sized in the sample. The J gene is TRBJ2-5, the V gene TRBV10-3, with 14 bases that match TRBD2. The CDR3 runs to 16 residues. CDR1 is ENHRY, CDR2 SYGVKD, per germline. V was clipped by 6 bases and J by 2 bases; unmatched bases: 5. The CDR3 DNA follows: TGTGCCATCAGCCGGACTAGCGGGGGGATACAAGAGACCCAGTACTTC. As protein: CAISRTSGGIQETQYF.

This clonotype was counted many times. The chain carries TRBV27 and TRBJ1-2; tentatively, D is TRBD1 (6 bases). The V end was cut by 5 bases, the J end by 2 bases, with 6 bases between. The length of the CDR3 is 12 residues. CDR1 and CDR2 (germline): MNHEY, SMNVEV (reference sequence). The DNA for the CDR3 is TGTGCCAGCAGTCAGGGGAACTATGGCTACACCTTC. Its protein is CASSQGNYGYTF.

This clonotype has a count of ten or more. The genes are TRBV6-1 and TRBJ2-3; D unresolved. Germline CDR1 and CDR2: MNHNS and SASEGT. The CDR3 has 13 residues. The V gene lost 5 bases and the J gene lost 3 bases, with 9 bases spanning the gap. CDR3 nucleotides: TGTGCCAGCAGTCGCATGAGAACAGATACGCAGTATTTT. This encodes CASSRMRTDTQYF.

This clonotype was observed many times. The CDR3: CASSYMEGGTYEQYF. CDR3 nucleotide sequence: TGTGCCAGCAGTTACATGGAGGGAGGCACCTACGAGCAGTACTTC. V gene TRBV6-6 combines with J gene TRBJ2-7; tentatively, D is TRBD2 (6 bases). V lost 2 bases, J lost 2 bases, and 13 bases lay in between. Germline CDR1 is MNHNY and CDR2 is SVGAGI (reference sequence). The CDR3 runs 15 residues.

The chain's CDR3 is CATSDRTTEQYF. For the CDR3, the DNA is TGTGCCACCAGTGATAGGACAACCGAGCAGTACTTC. V gene TRBV24-1 combines with J gene TRBJ2-5; D may be TRBD1 (5 bases). Gene TRBJ2-7 matches the end of the DNA better, so the J call may be wrong. The CDR3 totals 12 residues. From germline, CDR1 is KGHDR and CDR2 SFDVKD.

This clonotype was observed a handful of times. Lacking the conserved final phenylalanine or tryptophan, this CDR3 likely reflects a read error. Because the CDR3's place on the DNA is in doubt, the DNA is left out and the CDR3 is given as listed by TCRdb. This CDR3 reads CASSLGTGPLSPLHFGN. J is TRBJ2-1 and V is TRBV7-3; the listed D gene, TRBD1, was not tested against the DNA. The germline V gene encodes CDR1 SGHTA and CDR2 FQGTGA. Inclusive of both ends, the CDR3 amounts to 17 amino acids.

The V gene is TRBV7-3, the J gene TRBJ2-5; D not resolved. Near its end, the DNA agrees better with TRBJ2-2, so the J call may be wrong. CDR1 is SGHTA, CDR2 FQGTGA, per germline. This CDR3 has 15 amino acids. Written as DNA, the CDR3 is TGTGCCAGCAGCTTAACCCCCCTGGACACCGGGGAGCTGTTTTTT. Translated, it gives CASSLTPLDTGELFF.

Of note for this clonotype: Possible read error: a much larger clone is one base away. The final CDR3 position lacks the conserved phenylalanine or tryptophan, pointing to a likely read error. The DNA is omitted, as the CDR3 cannot be located on it reliably, and the CDR3 follows TCRdb's listing. This chain links TRBV7-3 with TRBJ1-1; TRBD1, the table's D call, was not compared with the DNA. 16 amino acids form the CDR3, both terminal residues included. Germline V gives CDR1 SGHTA, CDR2 FQGTGA. The CDR3 protein is CASSLGTEIHPSTLRT.